This T cell receptor beta chain was sequenced in a study of blood T cell repertoires in COVID-19. Germline CDR1 and CDR2: MGHDK and SYGVNS. The V end was cut by 2 bases, the J end by 2 bases, with 15 bases between. This CDR3 comprises 17 residues. This clone appeared once. Produced via immunoSEQ multiplex PCR; TCRdb's table is partial and in-frame only. This table holds roughly 150,000 clones, 88% found once. The V and J genes are TRBV25-1 and TRBJ2-2; perhaps TRBD2 as D (6 bases). This TCR was recovered from a man aged 45-60 years who had recovered from COVID-19. The sample comprised peripheral blood. The CDR3 coding sequence is TGTGCCAGCAGTGAAAACTCCTTCGGGGGAAACACCGGGGAGCTGTTTTTT. Its translation is CASSENSFGGNTGELFF.